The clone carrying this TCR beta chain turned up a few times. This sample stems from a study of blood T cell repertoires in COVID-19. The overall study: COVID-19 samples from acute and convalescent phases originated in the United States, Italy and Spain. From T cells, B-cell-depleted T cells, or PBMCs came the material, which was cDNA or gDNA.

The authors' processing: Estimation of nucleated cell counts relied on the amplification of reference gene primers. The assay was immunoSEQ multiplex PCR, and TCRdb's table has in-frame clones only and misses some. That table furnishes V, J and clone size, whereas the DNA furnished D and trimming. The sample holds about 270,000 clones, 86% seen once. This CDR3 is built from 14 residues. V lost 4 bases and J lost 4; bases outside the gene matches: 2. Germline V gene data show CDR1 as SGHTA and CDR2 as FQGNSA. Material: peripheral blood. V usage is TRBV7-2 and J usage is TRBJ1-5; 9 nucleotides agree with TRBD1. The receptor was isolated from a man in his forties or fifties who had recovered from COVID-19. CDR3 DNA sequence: TGTGCCAGCAGCTCGGACAGGGGAAATCAGCCCCAGCATTTT. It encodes CASSSDRGNQPQHF.